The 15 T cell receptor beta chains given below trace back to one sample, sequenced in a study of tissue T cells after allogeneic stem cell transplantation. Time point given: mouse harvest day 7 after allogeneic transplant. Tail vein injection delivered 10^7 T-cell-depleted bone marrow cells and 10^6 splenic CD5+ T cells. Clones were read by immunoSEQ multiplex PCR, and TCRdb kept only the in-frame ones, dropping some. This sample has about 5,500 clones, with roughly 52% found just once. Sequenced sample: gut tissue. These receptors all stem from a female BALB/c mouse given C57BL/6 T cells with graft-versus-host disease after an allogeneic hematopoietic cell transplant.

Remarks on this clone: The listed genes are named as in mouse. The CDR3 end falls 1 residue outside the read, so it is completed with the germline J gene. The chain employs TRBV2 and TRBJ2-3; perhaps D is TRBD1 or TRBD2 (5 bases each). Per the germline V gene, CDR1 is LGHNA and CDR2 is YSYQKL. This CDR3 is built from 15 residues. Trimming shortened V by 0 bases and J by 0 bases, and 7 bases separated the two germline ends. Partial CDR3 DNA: TGTGCCAGCAGCCAAGATGGGGCTAGTGCAGAAACGCTGTAT. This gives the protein CASSQDGASAETLY. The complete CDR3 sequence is CASSQDGASAETLYF.

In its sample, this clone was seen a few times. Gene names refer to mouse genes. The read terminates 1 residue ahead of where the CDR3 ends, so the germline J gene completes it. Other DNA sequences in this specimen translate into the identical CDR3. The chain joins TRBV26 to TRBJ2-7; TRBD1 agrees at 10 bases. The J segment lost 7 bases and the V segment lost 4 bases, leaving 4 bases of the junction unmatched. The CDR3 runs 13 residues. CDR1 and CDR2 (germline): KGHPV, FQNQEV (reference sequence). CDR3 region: CASSRDRGGEQYF. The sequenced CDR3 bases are TGTGCCAGCAGTCGGGACAGGGGTGGGGAACAGTAC.

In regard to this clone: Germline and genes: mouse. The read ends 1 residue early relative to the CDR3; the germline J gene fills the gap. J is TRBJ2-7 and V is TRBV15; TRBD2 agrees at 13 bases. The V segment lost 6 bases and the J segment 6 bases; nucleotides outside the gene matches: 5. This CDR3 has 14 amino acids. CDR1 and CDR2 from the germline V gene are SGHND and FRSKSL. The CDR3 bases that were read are TGTGCCAGCAGCTGGACTGGGGGGGCGCCTGAACAGTAC. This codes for CASSWTGGAPEQY. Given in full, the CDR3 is CASSWTGGAPEQYF.

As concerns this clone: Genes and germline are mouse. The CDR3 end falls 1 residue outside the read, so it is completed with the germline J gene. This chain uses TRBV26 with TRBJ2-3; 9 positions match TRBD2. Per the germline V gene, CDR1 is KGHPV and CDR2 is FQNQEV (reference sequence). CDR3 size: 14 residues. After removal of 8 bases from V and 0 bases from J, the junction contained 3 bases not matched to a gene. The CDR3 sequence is CASLGGFSAETLYF. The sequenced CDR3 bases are TGTGCCAGCCTGGGGGGGTTTAGTGCAGAAACGCTGTAT.

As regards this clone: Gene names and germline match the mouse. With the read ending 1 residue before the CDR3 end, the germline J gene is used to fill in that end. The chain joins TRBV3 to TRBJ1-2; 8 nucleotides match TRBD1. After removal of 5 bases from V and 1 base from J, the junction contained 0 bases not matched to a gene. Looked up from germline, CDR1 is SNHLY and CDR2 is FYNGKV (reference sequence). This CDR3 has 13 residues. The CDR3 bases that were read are TGTGCCAGCAGCACAGGGGGAAACTCCGACTACACC. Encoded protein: CASSTGGNSDYT. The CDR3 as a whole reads CASSTGGNSDYTF.

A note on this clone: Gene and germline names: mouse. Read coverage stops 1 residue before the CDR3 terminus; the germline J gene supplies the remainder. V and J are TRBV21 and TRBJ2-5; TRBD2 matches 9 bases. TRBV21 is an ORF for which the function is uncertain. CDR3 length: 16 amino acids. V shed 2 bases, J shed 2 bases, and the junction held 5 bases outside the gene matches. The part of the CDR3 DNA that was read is TGTGCTAGCAGTCAAGTGGGGGGGCGGGCCCAAGACACCCAGTAC. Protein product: CASSQVGGRAQDTQY. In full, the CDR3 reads CASSQVGGRAQDTQYF.

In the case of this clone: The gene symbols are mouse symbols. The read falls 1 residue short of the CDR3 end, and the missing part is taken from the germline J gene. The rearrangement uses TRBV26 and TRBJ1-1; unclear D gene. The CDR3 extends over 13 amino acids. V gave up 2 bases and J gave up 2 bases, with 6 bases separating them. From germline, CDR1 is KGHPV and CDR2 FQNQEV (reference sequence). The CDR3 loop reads CASSLNSNTEVFF. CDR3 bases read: TGTGCCAGCAGTCTGAACAGTAACACAGAAGTCTTC.

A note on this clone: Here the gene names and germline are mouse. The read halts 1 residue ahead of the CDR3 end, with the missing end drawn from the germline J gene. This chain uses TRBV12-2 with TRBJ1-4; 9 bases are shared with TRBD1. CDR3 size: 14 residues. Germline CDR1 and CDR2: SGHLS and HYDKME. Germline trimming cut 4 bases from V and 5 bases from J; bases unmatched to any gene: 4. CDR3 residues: CASSLGQGNERLFF. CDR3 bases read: TGTGCCAGCTCCCTGGGACAGGGAAACGAAAGATTATTT.

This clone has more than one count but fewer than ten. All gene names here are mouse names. CDR3 bases read: TGTGCCAGCAGTCTGGTGCACTCCTATGAACAGTAC. Protein product: CASSLVHSYEQY. The CDR3 in full is CASSLVHSYEQYF. This rearrangement joins TRBV26 to TRBJ2-7; D remains unclear. The read falls 1 residue short of the CDR3 end, and the missing part is taken from the germline J gene. Germline CDR1 is KGHPV and CDR2 is FQNQEV (reference sequence). V was cut by 2 bases and J by 0 bases, with 5 bases left in between. CDR3 length: 13 amino acids.

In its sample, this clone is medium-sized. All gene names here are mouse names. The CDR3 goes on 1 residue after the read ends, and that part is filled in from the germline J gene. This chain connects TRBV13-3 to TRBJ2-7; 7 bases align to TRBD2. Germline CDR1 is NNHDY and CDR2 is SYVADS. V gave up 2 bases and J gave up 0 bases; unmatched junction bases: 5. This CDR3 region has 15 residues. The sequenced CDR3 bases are TGTGCCAGCAGTGAAACGGGGGGGAGCTCCTATGAACAGTAC. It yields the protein CASSETGGSSYEQY. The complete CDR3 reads CASSETGGSSYEQYF.

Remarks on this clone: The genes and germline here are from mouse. The CDR3 reads CASSLTGGGQNTLYF. The sequenced CDR3 bases are TGTGCCAGCAGCTTGACAGGGGGCGGTCAAAACACCTTGTAC. V and J are TRBV3 and TRBJ2-4; 10 nucleotides match TRBD1. Read sequence stops 1 residue before the CDR3 end, and the germline J gene provides the missing end. This CDR3 comprises 15 residues. With 3 bases clipped from V and 1 base from J, the junction kept 1 base outside the gene matches. CDR1 and CDR2 (germline): SNHLY, FYNGKV (reference sequence). The variable domain in full, completed from reference TRBV3 and TRBJ2-4, reads GPKVLQIPSHQIIDMGQMVTLNCDPVSNHLYFYWYKQILGQQMEFLVNFYNGKVMEKSKLFKDQFSVERPDGSYFTLKIQPTALEDSAVYFCASSLTGGGQNTLYFGAGTRLSVL.

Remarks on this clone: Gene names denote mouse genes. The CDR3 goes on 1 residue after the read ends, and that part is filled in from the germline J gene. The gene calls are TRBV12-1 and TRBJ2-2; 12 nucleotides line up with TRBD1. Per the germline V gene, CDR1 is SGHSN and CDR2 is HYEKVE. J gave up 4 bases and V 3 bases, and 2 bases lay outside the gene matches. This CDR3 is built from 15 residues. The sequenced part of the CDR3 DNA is TGTGCCAGCTCTTGGGACAGGGGGCCCACCGGGCAGCTCTAC. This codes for CASSWDRGPTGQLY. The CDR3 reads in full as CASSWDRGPTGQLYF. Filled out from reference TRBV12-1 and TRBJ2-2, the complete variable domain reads DSGVVQSPRHIIKEKGGRSVLTCIPISGHSNVVWYQQTLGKELKFLIQHYEKVERDKGFLPSRFSVQQFDDYHSEMNMSALELEDSAMYFCASSWDRGPTGQLYFGEGSKLTVL.

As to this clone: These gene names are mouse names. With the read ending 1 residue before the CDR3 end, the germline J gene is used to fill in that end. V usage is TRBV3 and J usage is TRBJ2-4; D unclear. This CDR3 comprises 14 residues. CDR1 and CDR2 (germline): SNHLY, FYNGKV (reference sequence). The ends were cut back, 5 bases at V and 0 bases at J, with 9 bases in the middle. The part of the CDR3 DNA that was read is TGTGCCAGCAGCCAAACAACTAGTCAAAACACCTTGTAC. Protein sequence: CASSQTTSQNTLY. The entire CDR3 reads CASSQTTSQNTLYF.

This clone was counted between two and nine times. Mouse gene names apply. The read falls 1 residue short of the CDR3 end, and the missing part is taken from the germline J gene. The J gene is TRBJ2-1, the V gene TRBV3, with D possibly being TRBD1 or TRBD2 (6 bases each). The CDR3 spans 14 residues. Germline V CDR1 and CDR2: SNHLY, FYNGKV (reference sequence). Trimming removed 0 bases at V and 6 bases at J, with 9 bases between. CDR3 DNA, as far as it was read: TGTGCCAGCAGCTTAGCGGAGGGGGGTGCTGAGCAGTTC. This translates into CASSLAEGGAEQF. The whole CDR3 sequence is CASSLAEGGAEQFF.

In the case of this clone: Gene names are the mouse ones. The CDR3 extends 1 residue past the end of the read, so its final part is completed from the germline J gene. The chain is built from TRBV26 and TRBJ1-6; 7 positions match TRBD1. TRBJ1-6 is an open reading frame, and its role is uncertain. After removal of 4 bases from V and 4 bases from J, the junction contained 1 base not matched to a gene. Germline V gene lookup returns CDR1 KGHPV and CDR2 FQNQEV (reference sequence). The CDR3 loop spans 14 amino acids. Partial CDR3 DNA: TGTGCCAGCAGTCGGGACAGTTATAATTCGCCCCTCTAC. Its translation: CASSRDSYNSPLY. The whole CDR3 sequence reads CASSRDSYNSPLYF.